These 20 T cell receptor beta chains share one sample of origin, sequenced in a study of cytomegalovirus exposure and HLA in healthy donors. Researchers ran the PCR with 60 Vbeta and 13 Jbeta primers. Generated by immunoSEQ multiplex PCR, the TCRdb table keeps only in-frame clones and is missing some. The data show 190,000 or so clones, 75% to 85% seen once. Sequenced: PBMCs. Receptor source: a woman aged 45-59 years in good health and CMV-seropositive.

This chain joins TRBV18 and TRBJ1-1, with a possible D match to TRBD1 (5 bases). Germline CDR1 and CDR2: KGHSH and LQKENI. Between the trimmed V and J ends, which lost 2 bases and 4 bases, there was a span of 8 bases. This CDR3 is built from 13 residues. Here the CDR3 DNA reads TGTGCCAGCTCACCAGGAAGGGGCACTGAAGCTTTCTTT. As protein: CASSPGRGTEAFF.

The chain uses TRBV6-6 and TRBJ2-3; the match to TRBD1 covers 9 bases. The CDR3 spans 15 residues. CDR1 MNHNY and CDR2 SVGAGI come from the germline V gene (reference sequence). J lost 7 bases, V lost 6 bases, and 11 bases had no gene match. The CDR3 reads CASRPPGQGDHTQYF. In nucleotides, the CDR3 is TGTGCCAGCAGGCCCCCGGGACAGGGCGACCATACGCAGTATTTT.

The V gene is TRBV7-2, the J gene TRBJ2-5, with 11 nucleotides matching TRBD2. The better agreement between TRBJ2-7 and the DNA end casts doubt on the J call. CDR3 size: 17 residues. Germline V gene lookup returns CDR1 SGHTA and CDR2 FQGNSA. CDR3 amino acids: CASSSPPSGGSSYEQYF. The CDR3 DNA follows: TGTGCCAGCAGCTCCCCCCCTAGCGGGGGGTCTTCCTACGAGCAGTACTTC.

The chain recombines TRBV6-1 with TRBJ2-7; D is uncertain. The CDR3 consists of 12 residues. The germline V gene has CDR1 MNHNS and CDR2 SASEGT. V was clipped by 6 bases and J by 3 bases, with 9 bases between them. The CDR3 loop reads CASSPRVYEQYF. CDR3 DNA: TGTGCCAGCAGCCCCCGGGTCTACGAGCAGTACTTC.

The chain links TRBV5-4 to TRBJ2-5; perhaps TRBD2 as D (6 bases). The germline gives CDR1 SGHNT, CDR2 YYREEE (reference sequence). This CDR3 region has 16 residues. V was shortened by 3 bases and J by 1 base, with 16 bases between the two germline ends. CDR3 sequence reads: CASSSGIADFQETQYF. The CDR3 nucleotides read TGTGCCAGCAGCTCCGGGATAGCGGACTTCCAAGAGACCCAGTACTTC.

The chain recombines TRBV5-1 with TRBJ1-6; D ambiguous. The CDR3 covers 15 residues. V shed 0 bases and J shed 0 bases, with 4 bases lying between them. Germline V CDR1 and CDR2: SGHRS, YFSETQ. The CDR3 loop is CASSLESSYNSPLHF. The CDR3 DNA is TGCGCCAGCAGCTTGGAGAGCTCCTATAATTCACCCCTCCACTTT.

This chain uses TRBV2 with TRBJ2-7, with 9 bases lining up with TRBD2. The germline V gene has CDR1 SNHLY and CDR2 FYNNEI. There are 14 residues in the CDR3. Trimming at V came to 5 bases and at J to 3 bases, leaving 5 bases not matched to a gene. DNA for the CDR3: TGTGCCAGCAGTTATAGCGGGGGAAGCTACGAGCAGTACTTC. It encodes CASSYSGGSYEQYF. Full variable domain (missing parts from reference TRBV2 and TRBJ2-7): EPEVTQTPSHQVTQMGQEVILRCVPISNHLYFYWYRQILGQKVEFLVSFYNNEISEKSEIFDDQFSVERPDGSNFTLKIRSTKLEDSAMYFCASSYSGGSYEQYFGPGTRLTVT.

The J gene is TRBJ1-5, the V gene TRBV5-1, with 10 positions matching TRBD1. Trimming at V came to 5 bases and at J to 5 bases, leaving 4 bases not matched to a gene. From germline, CDR1 is SGHRS and CDR2 YFSETQ. The length of the CDR3 is 14 residues. CDR3 region: CASSPGTGDQPQHF. CDR3 in DNA: TGCGCCAGCAGTCCCGGGACAGGGGATCAGCCCCAGCATTTT.

The gene calls are TRBV27 and TRBJ1-3, with 7 bases that match TRBD1. V lost 5 bases to trimming and J lost 7 bases; unmatched junction nucleotides: 14. Germline V gives CDR1 MNHEY, CDR2 SMNVEV (reference sequence). The CDR3 has 16 amino acids. The CDR3 spells CASSHTAGTVGNTIYF. CDR3 DNA sequence: TGTGCCAGCAGTCACACAGCCGGGACAGTGGGGAACACCATATATTTT.

V is TRBV7-9 and J is TRBJ2-3; D is uncertain. Germline V CDR1 and CDR2: SEHNR, FQNEAQ (reference sequence). The ends were cut back, 1 base at V and 4 bases at J, with 3 bases in the middle. This CDR3 is 12 amino acids long. This CDR3 is CASSLGADTQYF. CDR3 DNA sequence: TGTGCCAGCAGCTTAGGCGCAGATACGCAGTATTTT.

The rearrangement joins TRBV30 to TRBJ1-1; D possibly corresponds to TRBD1 (5 bases). The V and J ends lost 2 bases and 7 bases respectively, with 8 bases between them. CDR3 length: 11 amino acids. Germline assignment: CDR1 GTSNPN and CDR2 SVGIG (reference sequence). Here the CDR3 DNA reads TGTGCCTGGAGTTCCAGGGATGAAGCTTTCTTT. Translated: CAWSSRDEAFF.

The chain couples TRBV28 to TRBJ2-1, with D maybe TRBD2 (6 bases). V dropped 5 bases and J dropped 3 bases, with 17 bases sitting between them. CDR1 is MDHEN, CDR2 SYDVKM, per germline. This CDR3 is built from 16 residues. The CDR3 DNA sequence: TGTGCCAGCAGTACCCTCCGGGACTTTCGCTACAATGAGCAGTTCTTC. Protein sequence: CASSTLRDFRYNEQFF.

The chain is built from TRBV28 and TRBJ2-5, with 9 bases that match TRBD2. V shed 1 base, J shed 5 bases, and the junction held 2 bases outside the gene matches. Germline CDR1 is MDHEN and CDR2 is SYDVKM. The CDR3 contains 14 residues. The CDR3: CASSLLAGVETQYF. CDR3 in DNA: TGTGCCAGCAGTTTATTAGCGGGGGTTGAGACCCAGTACTTC.

This clone was recorded a few times. The chain uses TRBV2 and TRBJ2-7; the D is unclear. CDR3 length equals 12 residues. The V and J ends lost 5 bases and 7 bases respectively, with 12 bases between them. CDR1 is SNHLY and CDR2 is FYNNEI in the germline V gene. As DNA, the CDR3 is TGTGCCAGCAGTCTGGGCCTACGGGAGCAGTACTTC. It is translated as CASSLGLREQYF. Full variable domain (missing parts from reference TRBV2 and TRBJ2-7): EPEVTQTPSHQVTQMGQEVILRCVPISNHLYFYWYRQILGQKVEFLVSFYNNEISEKSEIFDDQFSVERPDGSNFTLKIRSTKLEDSAMYFCASSLGLREQYFGPGTRLTVT.

The chain is built from TRBV2 and TRBJ1-4; D gene uncertain. This CDR3 region has 14 residues. Germline CDR1 SNHLY, CDR2 FYNNEI. V was clipped by 7 bases and J by 8 bases, with 17 bases between them. The CDR3 DNA reads as TGTGCCAGCAAGCCAGGTCCCCAACGGGAAAAACTGTTTTTT. Its translation: CASKPGPQREKLFF. Looking up the rest from reference TRBV2 and TRBJ1-4 gives the full variable domain: EPEVTQTPSHQVTQMGQEVILRCVPISNHLYFYWYRQILGQKVEFLVSFYNNEISEKSEIFDDQFSVERPDGSNFTLKIRSTKLEDSAMYFCASKPGPQREKLFFGSGTQLSVL.

V is TRBV5-6 and J is TRBJ2-1; 9 bases are shared with TRBD2. The CDR3 totals 17 residues. CDR1 is SGHDT and CDR2 is YYEEEE in the germline V gene. J was trimmed by 3 bases and V by 0 bases; bases with no gene match: 7. As DNA, the CDR3 is TGTGCCAGCAGCTTGGCGAGCGGGGGGCAACACTACAATGAGCAGTTCTTC. This encodes CASSLASGGQHYNEQFF.

V and J are TRBV6-6 and TRBJ1-3; tentatively, D is TRBD1 (6 bases). Trimming took 5 bases from V and 2 from J, leaving 10 bases between them. This CDR3 contains 14 residues. Germline loops: CDR1 MNHNY, CDR2 SVGAGI (reference sequence). The DNA for the CDR3 is TGTGCCAGCAGTGGGACATCTCCTGGAAACACCATATATTTT. Translation gives CASSGTSPGNTIYF.

The chain employs TRBV19 and TRBJ2-2; 10 bases line up with TRBD1. This CDR3 comprises 15 residues. V gave up 9 bases and J gave up 7 bases; unmatched junction bases: 11. Germline CDR1 reads LNHDA; CDR2 reads SQIVND (reference sequence). The CDR3 loop reads CASGPGGQGYGELFF. In DNA, the CDR3 is TGTGCCAGCGGTCCAGGGGGACAGGGGTACGGGGAGCTGTTTTTT.

In this sample, this clone turned up once. The V and J genes are TRBV19 and TRBJ2-1; 7 bases align to TRBD2. V was clipped by 9 bases and J by 2 bases; unmatched bases: 7. CDR1 is LNHDA, CDR2 SQIVND, per germline (reference sequence). This CDR3 spans 14 amino acids. CDR3 protein: CASATGLAYNEQFF. The CDR3 bases are TGTGCCAGCGCGACTGGACTAGCCTACAATGAGCAGTTCTTC.

This clone was recorded a few times. The chain is built from TRBV14 and TRBJ2-2; 8 nucleotides line up with TRBD1. This CDR3 is 13 amino acids long. The ends lost 6 bases at V and 5 bases at J; junction bases unmatched: 2. The germline CDR1 and CDR2 sequences are SGHDN and FVKESK. The CDR3 region is CASSRDRTGELFF. CDR3 DNA: TGTGCCAGCAGTCGGGACAGGACCGGGGAGCTGTTTTTT.